The source of this T cell receptor (beta chain) is a study of vaccination effects on CD4 cells after COVID-19. Study observations and caveats: Clonal contraction was marked in infection- and vaccine-induced clones late after vaccination.

The CDR3 has 11 residues. In germline, CDR1 is MNHEY, CDR2 SMNVEV (reference sequence). Trimming cost V 6 bases and J 1 base, with 4 bases left between them. About this clone: The antigen is unknown.

After more than 8 days in culture, the CD4+ T cells were isolated. Each participant was administered two doses of either the BNT162b2 or the mRNA-1273 vaccine. Clones were sequenced by immunoSEQ multiplex PCR, and TCRdb holds only the in-frame ones, with some missing. The table records 35,000 to 55,000 clones, around 70% of them present only once. The clonotype comes from a human donor who received a COVID-19 vaccine. V usage is TRBV27 and J usage is TRBJ2-7, with D unresolved. This specimen was CD4+ T cells from PBMCs cultured without peptide, taken after COVID-19 vaccination. CDR3 sequence (DNA): TGTGCCAGCAGGGGGTCCTACGAGCAGTACTTC. Its protein is CASRGSYEQYF.